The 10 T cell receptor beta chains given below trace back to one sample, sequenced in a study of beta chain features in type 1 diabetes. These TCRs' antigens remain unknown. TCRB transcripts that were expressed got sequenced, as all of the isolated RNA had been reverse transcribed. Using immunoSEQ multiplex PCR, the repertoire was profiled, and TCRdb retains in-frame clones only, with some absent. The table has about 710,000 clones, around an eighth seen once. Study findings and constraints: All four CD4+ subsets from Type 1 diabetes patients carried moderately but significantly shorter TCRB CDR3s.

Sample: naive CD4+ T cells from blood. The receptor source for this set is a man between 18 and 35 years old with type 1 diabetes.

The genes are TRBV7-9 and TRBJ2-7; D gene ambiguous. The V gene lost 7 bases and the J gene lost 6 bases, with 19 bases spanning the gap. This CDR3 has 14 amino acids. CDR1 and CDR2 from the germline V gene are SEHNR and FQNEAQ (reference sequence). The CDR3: CASTAPGPSVEQYF. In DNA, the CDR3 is TGTGCCAGCACCGCTCCGGGCCCTTCTGTCGAGCAGTACTTC.

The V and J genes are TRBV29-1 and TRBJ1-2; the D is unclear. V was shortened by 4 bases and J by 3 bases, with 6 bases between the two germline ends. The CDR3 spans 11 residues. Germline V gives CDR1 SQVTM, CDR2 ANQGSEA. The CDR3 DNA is TGCAGCGTTGTGCGGGACTATGGCTACACCTTC. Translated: CSVVRDYGYTF.

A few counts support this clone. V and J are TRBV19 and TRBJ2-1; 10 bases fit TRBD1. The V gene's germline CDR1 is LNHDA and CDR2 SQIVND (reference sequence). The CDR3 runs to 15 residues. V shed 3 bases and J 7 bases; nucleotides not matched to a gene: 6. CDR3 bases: TGTGCCAGTAGTATCCGGGACAGGGGAGGGAATGAGCAGTTCTTC. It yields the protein CASSIRDRGGNEQFF. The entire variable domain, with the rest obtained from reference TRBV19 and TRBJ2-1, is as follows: DGGITQSPKYLFRKEGQNVTLSCEQNLNHDAMYWYRQDPGQGLRLIYYSQIVNDFQKGDIAEGYSVSREKKESFPLTVTSAQKNPTAFYLCASSIRDRGGNEQFFGPGTRLTVL.

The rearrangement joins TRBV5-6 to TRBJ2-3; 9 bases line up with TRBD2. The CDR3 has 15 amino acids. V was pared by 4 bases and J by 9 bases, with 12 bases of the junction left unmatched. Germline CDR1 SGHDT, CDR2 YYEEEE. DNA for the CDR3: TGTGCCAGCAGCGGCAGTCACAGTGCGGGGGGGACGCAGTATTTT. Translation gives CASSGSHSAGGTQYF.

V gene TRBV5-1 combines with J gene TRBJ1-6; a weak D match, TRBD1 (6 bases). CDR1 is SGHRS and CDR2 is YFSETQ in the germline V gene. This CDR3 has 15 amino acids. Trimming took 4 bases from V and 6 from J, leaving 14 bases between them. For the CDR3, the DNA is TGCGCCAGCAGCGCCCAGGACAGCTTTAATTCACCCCTCCACTTT. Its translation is CASSAQDSFNSPLHF. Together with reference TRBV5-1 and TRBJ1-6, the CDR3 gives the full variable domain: KAGVTQTPRYLIKTRGQQVTLSCSPISGHRSVSWYQQTPGQGLQFLFEYFSETQRNKGNFPGRFSGRQFSNSRSEMNVSTLELGDSALYLCASSAQDSFNSPLHFGNGTRLTVT.

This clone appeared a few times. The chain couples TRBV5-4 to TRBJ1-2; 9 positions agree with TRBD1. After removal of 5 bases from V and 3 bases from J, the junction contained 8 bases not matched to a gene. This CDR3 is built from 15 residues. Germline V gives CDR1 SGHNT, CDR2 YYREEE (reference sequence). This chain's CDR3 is CASRRAGQGDYGYTF. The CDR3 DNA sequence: TGTGCCAGCAGACGCGCGGGACAGGGTGACTATGGCTACACCTTC.

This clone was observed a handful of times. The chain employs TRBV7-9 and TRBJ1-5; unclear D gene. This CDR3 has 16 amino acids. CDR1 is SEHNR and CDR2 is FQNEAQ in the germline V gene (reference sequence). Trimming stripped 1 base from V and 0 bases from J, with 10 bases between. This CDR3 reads CASSLEYGYSNQPQHF. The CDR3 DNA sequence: TGTGCCAGCAGCTTAGAGTACGGGTATAGCAATCAGCCCCAGCATTTT.

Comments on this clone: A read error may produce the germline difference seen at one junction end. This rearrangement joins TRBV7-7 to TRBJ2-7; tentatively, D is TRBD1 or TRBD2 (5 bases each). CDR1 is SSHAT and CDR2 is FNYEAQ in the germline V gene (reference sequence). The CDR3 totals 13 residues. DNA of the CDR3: TGTGCTAGCAGCGCAGGGAGCTCCTACGAGCAGTACTTC. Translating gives CASSAGSSYEQYF.

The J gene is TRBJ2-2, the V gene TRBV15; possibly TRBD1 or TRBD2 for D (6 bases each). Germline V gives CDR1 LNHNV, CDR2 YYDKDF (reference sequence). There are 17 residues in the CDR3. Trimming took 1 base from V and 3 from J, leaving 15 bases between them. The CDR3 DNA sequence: TGTGCCACCAGCAGAGGCAAACAGGGCGGGGACACCGGGGAGCTGTTTTTT. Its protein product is CATSRGKQGGDTGELFF.

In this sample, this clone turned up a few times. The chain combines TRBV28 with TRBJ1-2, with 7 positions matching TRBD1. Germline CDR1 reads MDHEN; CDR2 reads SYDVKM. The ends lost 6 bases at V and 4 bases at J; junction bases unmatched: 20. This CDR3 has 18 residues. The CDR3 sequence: CASSSTGQVKKGSYGYTF. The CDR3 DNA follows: TGTGCCAGCAGCTCGACTGGACAGGTGAAGAAGGGCTCCTATGGCTACACCTTC.